The clone carrying this T cell receptor beta chain came up a few times. What it binds is unknown. This sample is drawn from a study of post-analysis software for immune sequencing data. Study-level results: With TRBV5-6, TRBV5-1 and TRBV20-1 included, 4 or 5 TRBV segments were more frequent in patients than in controls. Relative to controls, patients with multiple sclerosis showed significantly lower normalized Chao1 diversity. Co-batched samples clustered tightly together by F measure.

The CDR3 runs to 12 residues. Trimming pared 0 bases from V and 3 bases from J, leaving 3 bases between. Looked up from germline, CDR1 is ENHRY and CDR2 is SYGVKD. Carried by the TCR beta cDNA libraries were unique molecular identifiers. MiXCR, applied by TCRdb to the PCR reads, yields one record per CDR3 protein. The sample holds around 710,000 distinct CDR3 sequences, just over 45% seen once. This chain uses TRBV10-3 with TRBJ2-7, with D uncertain. This TCR was sampled from a girl between 5 and 17 years old with multiple sclerosis. The sample taken for sequencing was blood. This CDR3 is CAISESDYEQYF. CDR3 coding DNA: TGTGCCATCAGTGAGTCCGACTACGAGCAGTACTTC.